This TCR beta chain came from a study of metastatic and nonmetastatic thyroid tumors (dated by TCRdb to 2018 to 2020). About the full investigation: For patients with malignant and with benign thyroid disease, the researchers compared repertoires between peripheral blood samples and tumor or nodule tissue samples. Overall study outcomes, separate from this receptor: TCR beta diversity was reported as significantly higher in malignant tumors than in benign nodules, in both blood and tumor samples.

The cysteine opens and the phenylalanine closes a CDR3 of 13 amino acids. Only the CDR3 portion is preserved as DNA: 39 bases, with reading frame beginning at the first base. For CDR1 and CDR2, the germline V gene (reference sequence) lists WNHNN and SYGVQD. Trimming takes 3 bases off V and 8 bases off J; junction bases not matched to a gene: 5. Regarding this clone: Its recognized antigen is unknown. No much larger clonotype is one base removed from it; base qualities were not supplied.

The method behind the library was PCR. The run used an Illumina HiSeq 4000. High-throughput sequencing was used to profile the TCR beta-chain CDR3 region of every patient. As for the original processing: A classifier to discriminate distant-metastatic papillary thyroid cancer patients was built from CDR3 differences across clinicopathological groups. To measure repertoire diversity the researchers used the Shannon index, while the Morisita-Horn index served to gauge how similar the tumor and blood repertoires were. TCRdb applied fastp at Q25 and MiXCR to the public reads, then kept only in-frame beta chains. V and J calls and clone size were set by TCRdb, not the authors. This sample is represented by 84,000 or so clones; less than 10% of them were singletons. The leading ten clones occupy roughly 10% of the sample. None of the patients had been given any treatment before thyroid surgery. Using T-cell receptor beta sequencing, the researchers looked back retrospectively at clinical samples from patients, gathered between about 2011 and 2019.

Sequenced sample: blood. This sequence was found in a female donor with papillary thyroid cancer or a benign thyroid nodule (not recorded which). Some clones in this sample may be carry-over from other donors' samples. The sequence is built from TRBV10-1 and TRBJ2-7, with 9 bases aligning to TRBD2. The nucleotide sequence is TGCGCCAGCAGTGACGGTAGCGGGAGTAAGCAGTACTTC. This is translated as CASSDGSGSKQYF.